This TCR beta chain was observed in a study of blood T cell repertoires in COVID-19. Study-level background: Both acute and convalescent COVID-19 samples were obtained from the United States, Italy and Spain. Sample material is recorded as cDNA or gDNA derived from T cells, B-cell-depleted T cells, or PBMCs.

The CDR3 is made up of 17 amino acids. Germline assignment: CDR1 SGDLS and CDR2 YYNGEE. The V and J ends lost 4 bases and 7 bases respectively, with 26 bases between them. Per the authors' pipeline: Amplification from reference gene primers served as the basis for estimated nucleated cell counts. Sequenced by immunoSEQ multiplex PCR; TCRdb stores in-frame clones only, minus some. V and J calls and clone size are those listed in that table; D and trimming were worked out from the DNA. The top ten hold around 4.6% of the sample, which has about 49,000 clones, about 85% seen once. The origin of this receptor is a man aged 35-49 years with active COVID-19. Sequencing was performed on peripheral blood. The J gene is TRBJ1-1, the V gene TRBV9, with D possibly TRBD1 on 5 matching bases. CDR3 amino acids: CASSLYPGGPPGSEAFF. The CDR3 DNA is TGTGCCAGCAGCCTATACCCGGGGGGACCACCCGGTAGTGAAGCTTTCTTT.